Below, 17 T cell receptor beta chains from the same sample are listed, as sequenced in a study of Siglec-9 on CD8 T cells in melanoma. Assay: immunoSEQ multiplex PCR; the TCRdb copy retains only in-frame clones and omits some. The sample shows approximately 35,000 clones, roughly four fifths of them seen only once. Sequencing input: Siglec-9- CD8+ T cells sorted from blood. Receptors were obtained from a human donor in good health.

The J gene is TRBJ1-2, the V gene TRBV7-9; D unclear. Germline loops: CDR1 SEHNR, CDR2 FQNEAQ (reference sequence). CDR3 length: 14 residues. V lost 5 bases and J lost 4, with 14 bases in between. The CDR3 sequence: CASSGSWQSYGYTF. DNA for the CDR3: TGTGCCAGCAGCGGATCATGGCAAAGCTATGGCTACACCTTC.

The CDR3 protein is CASSLAEVNTEAFF. CDR3 bases: TGTGCCAGCAGCTTAGCGGAGGTGAACACTGAAGCTTTCTTT. The gene calls are TRBV7-6 and TRBJ1-1; D not certain. Germline CDR1 is SGHVS and CDR2 is FNYEAQ. The CDR3 has 14 residues. V lost 0 bases and J lost 0, with 5 bases in between.

The chain combines TRBV19 with TRBJ2-1, with D hard to call. The CDR3 covers 12 residues. V was shortened by 6 bases and J by 7 bases, with 10 bases between the two germline ends. Germline lookup yields CDR1 LNHDA and CDR2 SQIVND (reference sequence). The CDR3 sequence: CASSRTPNEQFF. The DNA of the CDR3 is TGTGCCAGTAGCCGTACCCCGAATGAGCAGTTCTTC. Supplemented by reference TRBV19 and TRBJ2-1, the full variable domain reads DGGITQSPKYLFRKEGQNVTLSCEQNLNHDAMYWYRQDPGQGLRLIYYSQIVNDFQKGDIAEGYSVSREKKESFPLTVTSAQKNPTAFYLCASSRTPNEQFFGPGTRLTVL.

V and J are TRBV6-1 and TRBJ1-1; possible D gene TRBD1, 5 bases. CDR1 is MNHNS and CDR2 is SASEGT in the germline V gene. CDR3 size: 15 residues. V lost 2 bases and J lost 5, with 15 bases in between. The CDR3 protein is CASSEISGGWTEAFF. DNA of the CDR3: TGTGCCAGCAGTGAAATCTCGGGGGGATGGACTGAAGCTTTCTTT.

The rearrangement links TRBV27 to TRBJ1-5; D unresolved. Germline-derived CDR1 and CDR2 are MNHEY and SMNVEV (reference sequence). V was pared by 4 bases and J by 0 bases, with 7 bases between. This CDR3 is 14 amino acids long. The CDR3 sequence is CASSSGYSNQPQHF. The CDR3 bases are TGTGCCAGCAGTTCAGGTTATAGCAATCAGCCCCAGCATTTT.

This clone was recorded only once. The chain recombines TRBV27 with TRBJ2-7, with 10 bases identical to TRBD2. The CDR3 sequence is 14 residues long. The V segment lost 8 bases and the J segment 3 bases; nucleotides outside the gene matches: 7. Germline values: CDR1 MNHEY, CDR2 SMNVEV (reference sequence). The CDR3 is CASGLAGEGYEQYF. CDR3 coding DNA: TGTGCCAGCGGCCTAGCGGGAGAAGGCTACGAGCAGTACTTC.

The V call is TRBV7-2, the J call TRBJ1-1; D unclear. The V end lost 1 base, the J end lost 4 bases, and 13 bases lay between the germline ends. In germline, CDR1 is SGHTA, CDR2 FQGNSA. The CDR3 has 15 residues. CDR3 sequence: CASSLEGAGSTEAFF. The CDR3 nucleotides read TGTGCCAGCAGCTTAGAGGGAGCCGGGTCCACTGAAGCTTTCTTT.

The chain links TRBV9 to TRBJ2-2; the match to TRBD2 covers 8 bases. The J segment lost 7 bases and the V segment lost 0 bases, leaving 17 bases of the junction unmatched. Looked up from germline, CDR1 is SGDLS and CDR2 is YYNGEE. The CDR3 has 19 amino acids. The CDR3 DNA reads TGTGCCAGCAGCGTAGGGAGACAAGCGGGGGCACCGCGGTACGGGGAGCTGTTTTTT. Amino acids: CASSVGRQAGAPRYGELFF. The full variable domain, completed using reference TRBV9 and TRBJ2-2, is DSGVTQTPKHLITATGQRVTLRCSPRSGDLSVYWYQQSLDQGLQFLIQYYNGEERAKGNILERFSAQQFPDLHSELNLSSLELGDSALYFCASSVGRQAGAPRYGELFFGEGSRLTVL.

V usage is TRBV19 and J usage is TRBJ2-3; D may be TRBD2 (5 bases). The CDR3 extends over 14 amino acids. The germline V gene has CDR1 LNHDA and CDR2 SQIVND (reference sequence). Trimming removed 3 bases from V and 4 bases from J, with 11 bases in between. CDR3 amino acids: CASSIGVEPDTQYF. In DNA form, the CDR3 reads TGTGCCAGTAGTATCGGGGTGGAGCCAGATACGCAGTATTTT.

This chain links TRBV2 with TRBJ1-5; TRBD1 aligns across 9 bases. The V segment lost 4 bases and the J segment 6 bases; nucleotides outside the gene matches: 7. The CDR3 runs 15 residues. In germline, CDR1 is SNHLY, CDR2 FYNNEI. The CDR3 region is CASSGTGTGSQPQHF. DNA of the CDR3: TGTGCCAGCAGTGGGACGGGGACAGGGTCTCAGCCCCAGCATTTT.

CDR3 region: CASSPRTSGGAETQYF. Written as DNA, the CDR3 is TGTGCCAGCAGCCCACGGACTAGCGGGGGGGCGGAGACCCAGTACTTC. The V gene is TRBV7-9, the J gene TRBJ2-5; 15 bases fit TRBD2. J gave up 5 bases and V 5 bases, and 6 bases lay outside the gene matches. CDR3 size: 16 residues. The germline gives CDR1 SEHNR, CDR2 FQNEAQ (reference sequence).

The V and J genes are TRBV4-1 and TRBJ2-3, with 7 bases aligning to TRBD1. This CDR3 region has 17 residues. J lost 6 bases, V lost 0 bases, and 12 bases had no gene match. CDR1 MGHRA and CDR2 YSYEKL come from the germline V gene. Written as DNA, the CDR3 is TGCGCCAGCAGCCAAGAACTAGGGACAGTAGGGCGGGATACGCAGTATTTT. Its translation: CASSQELGTVGRDTQYF.

V usage is TRBV4-1 and J usage is TRBJ2-1; 8 bases line up with TRBD2. CDR1 is MGHRA and CDR2 is YSYEKL in the germline V gene. J lost 6 bases, V lost 3 bases, and 7 bases had no gene match. The CDR3 runs 15 residues. CDR3 amino acids: CASSQVTGTSNEQFF. DNA of the CDR3: TGCGCCAGCAGCCAGGTAACCGGGACTAGCAATGAGCAGTTCTTC.

The chain recombines TRBV6-5 with TRBJ2-3; 11 positions agree with TRBD2. Trimming removed 5 bases from V and 3 bases from J; junction bases left unmatched: 4. This CDR3 spans 15 amino acids. Germline CDR1 MNHEY, CDR2 SVGAGI. CDR3 protein: CASSQLAGVTDTQYF. CDR3 coding DNA: TGTGCCAGCAGTCAACTAGCGGGGGTGACAGATACGCAGTATTTT.

This clone was recorded only once. V usage is TRBV5-1 and J usage is TRBJ2-7, with 12 bases fitting TRBD2. The CDR3 spans 16 residues. Germline CDR1 SGHRS, CDR2 YFSETQ. V trimming: 6 bases; J trimming: 1 base; junction bases outside the gene matches: 8. For the CDR3, the DNA is TGCGCCAGCAACGACGGACTAGCGGGAATGTCCTACGAGCAGTACTTC. Translated, it gives CASNDGLAGMSYEQYF. The whole variable domain, filled in from reference TRBV5-1 and TRBJ2-7, reads KAGVTQTPRYLIKTRGQQVTLSCSPISGHRSVSWYQQTPGQGLQFLFEYFSETQRNKGNFPGRFSGRQFSNSRSEMNVSTLELGDSALYLCASNDGLAGMSYEQYFGPGTRLTVT.

Details on this clone: This specimen includes other DNA sequences encoding the same CDR3. This rearrangement joins TRBV4-2 to TRBJ2-7; 12 bases line up with TRBD1. Germline trimming cut 3 bases from V and 7 bases from J; bases unmatched to any gene: 7. This CDR3 region has 15 residues. The germline CDR1 and CDR2 sequences are LGHNA and YNFKEQ. The CDR3 DNA sequence: TGTGCCAGCAGCCAGGCGGGACAGGGGGCGTATGAGCAGTACTTC. Translation: CASSQAGQGAYEQYF.

The V gene is TRBV5-6, the J gene TRBJ1-3; D is undetermined. V shed 1 base and J shed 2 bases, with 10 bases lying between them. The germline gives CDR1 SGHDT, CDR2 YYEEEE. The CDR3 spans 15 residues. CDR3: CASSLLDVPGNTIYF. The DNA of the CDR3 is TGTGCCAGCAGCTTGCTAGACGTCCCTGGAAACACCATATATTTT. Together with reference TRBV5-6 and TRBJ1-3, the CDR3 gives the full variable domain: DAGVTQSPTHLIKTRGQQVTLRCSPKSGHDTVSWYQQALGQGPQFIFQYYEEEERQRGNFPDRFSGHQFPNYSSELNVNALLLGDSALYLCASSLLDVPGNTIYFGEGSWLTVV.